Sequencing of this T cell receptor beta chain was carried out in a study of technical replicates of blood from a handful of donors. Produced via immunoSEQ multiplex PCR; TCRdb's table is partial and in-frame only. The sample contains tens of thousands of clones, approximately 95% of which appear only once. The CDR3 totals 15 residues. Germline trimming cut 10 bases from V and 1 base from J; bases unmatched to any gene: 10. Germline CDR1 is MNHEY and CDR2 is SVGAGI. The chain has TRBV6-5 and TRBJ2-1; 7 nucleotides agree with TRBD1. This clonotype was sampled from a human donor in good health. Sequencing was carried out using T cells isolated from PBMCs. The CDR3 loop is CATGMTGFSYNEQFF. CDR3 in DNA: TGTGCCACCGGGATGACAGGGTTTTCCTACAATGAGCAGTTCTTC.